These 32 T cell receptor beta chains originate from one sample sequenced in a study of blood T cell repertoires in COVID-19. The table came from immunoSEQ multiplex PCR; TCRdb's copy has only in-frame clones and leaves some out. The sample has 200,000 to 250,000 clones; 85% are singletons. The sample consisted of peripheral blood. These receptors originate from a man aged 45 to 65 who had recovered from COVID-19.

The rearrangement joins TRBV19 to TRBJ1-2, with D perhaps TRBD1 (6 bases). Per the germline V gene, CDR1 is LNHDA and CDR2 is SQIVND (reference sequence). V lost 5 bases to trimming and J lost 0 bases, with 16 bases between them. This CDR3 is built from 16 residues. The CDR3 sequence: CASSQVGGRSNYGYTF. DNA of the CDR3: TGTGCCAGTAGTCAGGTTGGGGGCCGGTCTAACTATGGCTACACCTTC. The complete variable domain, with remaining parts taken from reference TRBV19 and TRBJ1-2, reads DGGITQSPKYLFRKEGQNVTLSCEQNLNHDAMYWYRQDPGQGLRLIYYSQIVNDFQKGDIAEGYSVSREKKESFPLTVTSAQKNPTAFYLCASSQVGGRSNYGYTFGSGTRLTVV.

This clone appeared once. The CDR3 reads CASRQTGGRGTGELFF. The CDR3 DNA reads as TGTGCCAGCAGACAAACAGGGGGCCGTGGCACCGGGGAGCTGTTTTTT. The chain recombines TRBV3-1 (or the pseudogene TRBV3-2) with TRBJ2-2; 9 nucleotides agree with TRBD1. V dropped 6 bases and J dropped 4; count of bases not matched to a gene: 9. Germline CDR1 reads LGHDT; CDR2 reads YNNKEL (reference sequence). The CDR3 sequence is 16 residues long.

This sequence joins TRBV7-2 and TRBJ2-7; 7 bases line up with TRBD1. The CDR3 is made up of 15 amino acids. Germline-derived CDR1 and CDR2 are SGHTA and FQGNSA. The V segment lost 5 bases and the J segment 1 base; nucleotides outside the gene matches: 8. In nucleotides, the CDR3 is TGTGCCAGCAGCCCGTTTCCCAGGGGGTCCTACGAGCAGTACTTC. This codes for CASSPFPRGSYEQYF.

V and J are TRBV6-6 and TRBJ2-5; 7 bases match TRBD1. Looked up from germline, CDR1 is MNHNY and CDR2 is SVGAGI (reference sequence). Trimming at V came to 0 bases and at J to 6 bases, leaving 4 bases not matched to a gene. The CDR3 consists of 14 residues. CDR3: CASSYSMGQKTQYF. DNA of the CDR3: TGTGCCAGCAGTTACTCGATGGGACAGAAGACCCAGTACTTC.

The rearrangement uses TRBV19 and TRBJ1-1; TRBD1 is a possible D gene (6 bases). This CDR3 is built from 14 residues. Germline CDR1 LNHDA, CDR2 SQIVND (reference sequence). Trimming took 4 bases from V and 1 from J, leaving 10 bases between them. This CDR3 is CASSRQVRNTEAFF. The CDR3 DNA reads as TGTGCCAGTAGTAGACAGGTCCGGAACACTGAAGCTTTCTTT.

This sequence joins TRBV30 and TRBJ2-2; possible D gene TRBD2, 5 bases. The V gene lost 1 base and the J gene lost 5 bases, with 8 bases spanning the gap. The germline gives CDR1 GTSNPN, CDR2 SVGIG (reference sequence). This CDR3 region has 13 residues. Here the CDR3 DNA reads TGTGCCTGGAGTGGAGGGCTTACCGGGGAGCTGTTTTTT. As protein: CAWSGGLTGELFF.

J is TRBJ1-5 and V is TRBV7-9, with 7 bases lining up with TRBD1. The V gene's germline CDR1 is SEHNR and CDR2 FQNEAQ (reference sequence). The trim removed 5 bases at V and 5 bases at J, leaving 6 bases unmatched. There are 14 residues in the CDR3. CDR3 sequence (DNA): TGTGCCAGCAGCCCGGGACAGTTAGATCAGCCCCAGCATTTT. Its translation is CASSPGQLDQPQHF.

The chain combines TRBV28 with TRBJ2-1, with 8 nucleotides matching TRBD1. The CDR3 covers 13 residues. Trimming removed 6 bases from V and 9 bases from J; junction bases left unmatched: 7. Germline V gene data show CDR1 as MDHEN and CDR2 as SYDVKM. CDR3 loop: CASRGQVAGEQFF. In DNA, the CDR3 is TGTGCCAGCAGGGGACAGGTGGCTGGTGAGCAGTTCTTC. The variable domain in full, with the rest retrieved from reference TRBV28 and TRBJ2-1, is DVKVTQSSRYLVKRTGEKVFLECVQDMDHENMFWYRQDPGLGLRLIYFSYDVKMKEKGDIPEGYSVSREKKERFSLILESASTNQTSMYLCASRGQVAGEQFFGPGTRLTVL.

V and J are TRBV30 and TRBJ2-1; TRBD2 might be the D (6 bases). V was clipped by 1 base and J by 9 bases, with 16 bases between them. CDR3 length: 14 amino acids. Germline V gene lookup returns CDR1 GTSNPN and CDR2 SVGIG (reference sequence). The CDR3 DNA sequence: TGTGCCTGGAGTGCGGAGGGGAGAATCCCTGAGCAGTTCTTC. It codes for CAWSAEGRIPEQFF.

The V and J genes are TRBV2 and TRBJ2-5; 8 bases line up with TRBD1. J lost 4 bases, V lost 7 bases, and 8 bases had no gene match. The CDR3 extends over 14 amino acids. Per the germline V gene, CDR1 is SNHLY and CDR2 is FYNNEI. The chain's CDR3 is CASTPTGVRETQYF. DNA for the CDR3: TGTGCCAGCACCCCGACAGGGGTACGAGAGACCCAGTACTTC.

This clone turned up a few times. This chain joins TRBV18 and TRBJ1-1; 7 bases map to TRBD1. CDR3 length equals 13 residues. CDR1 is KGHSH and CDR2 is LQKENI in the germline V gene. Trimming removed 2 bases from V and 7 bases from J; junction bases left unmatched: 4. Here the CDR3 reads CASSPDRANEAFF. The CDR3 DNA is TGTGCCAGCTCACCAGACAGGGCTAATGAAGCTTTCTTT.

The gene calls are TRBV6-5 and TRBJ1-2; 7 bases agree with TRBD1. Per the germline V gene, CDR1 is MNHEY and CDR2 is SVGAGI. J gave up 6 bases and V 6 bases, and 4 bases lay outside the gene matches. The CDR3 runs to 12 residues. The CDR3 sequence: CASRVRGDGYTF. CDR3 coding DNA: TGTGCCAGCAGGGTCAGGGGGGATGGCTACACCTTC.

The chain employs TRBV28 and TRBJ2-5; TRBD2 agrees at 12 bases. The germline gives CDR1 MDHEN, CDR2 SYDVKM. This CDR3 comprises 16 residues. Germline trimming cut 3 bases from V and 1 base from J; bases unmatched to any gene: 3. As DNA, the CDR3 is TGTGCCAGCAGTTTGTGGACTAGCGGGACCCAAGAGACCCAGTACTTC. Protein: CASSLWTSGTQETQYF.

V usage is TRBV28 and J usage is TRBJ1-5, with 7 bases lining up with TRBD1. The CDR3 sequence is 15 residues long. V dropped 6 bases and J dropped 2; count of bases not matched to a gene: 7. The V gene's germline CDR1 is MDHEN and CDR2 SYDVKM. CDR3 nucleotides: TGTGCCAGCAGCCCACAGGGGTTTGGCAATCAGCCCCAGCATTTT. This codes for CASSPQGFGNQPQHF.

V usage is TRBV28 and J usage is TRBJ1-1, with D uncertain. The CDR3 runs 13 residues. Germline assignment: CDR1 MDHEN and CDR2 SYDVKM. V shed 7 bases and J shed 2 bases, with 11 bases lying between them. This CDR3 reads CASMAGGNTEAFF. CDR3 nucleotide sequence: TGTGCCAGCATGGCGGGCGGAAACACTGAAGCTTTCTTT.

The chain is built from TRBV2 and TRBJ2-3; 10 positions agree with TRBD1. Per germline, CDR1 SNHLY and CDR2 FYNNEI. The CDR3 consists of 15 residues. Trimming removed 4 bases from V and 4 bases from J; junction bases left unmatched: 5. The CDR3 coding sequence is TGTGCCAGCAGTGGTGACAGGGGGCGCGCAGATACGCAGTATTTT. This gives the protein CASSGDRGRADTQYF.

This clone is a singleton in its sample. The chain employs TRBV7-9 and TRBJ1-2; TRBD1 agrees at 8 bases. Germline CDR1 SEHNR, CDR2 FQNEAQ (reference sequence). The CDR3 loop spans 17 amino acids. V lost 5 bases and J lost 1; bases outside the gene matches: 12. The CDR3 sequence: CASSPRSGTGYNYGYTF. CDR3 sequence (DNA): TGTGCCAGCAGCCCAAGATCCGGGACAGGTTATAACTATGGCTACACCTTC.

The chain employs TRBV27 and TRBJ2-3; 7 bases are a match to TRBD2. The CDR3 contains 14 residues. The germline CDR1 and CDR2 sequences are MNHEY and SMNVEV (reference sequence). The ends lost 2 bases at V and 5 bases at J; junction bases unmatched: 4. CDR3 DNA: TGTGCCAGCAGTTTAAGTGCGGGAGTAGATACGCAGTATTTT. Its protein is CASSLSAGVDTQYF.

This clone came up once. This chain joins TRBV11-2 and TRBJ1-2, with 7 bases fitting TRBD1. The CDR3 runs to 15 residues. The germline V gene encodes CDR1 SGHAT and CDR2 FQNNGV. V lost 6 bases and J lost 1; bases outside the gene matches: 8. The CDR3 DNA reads TGTGCCAGCAGTCCTGACAGGGACCATAACTATGGCTACACCTTC. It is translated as CASSPDRDHNYGYTF.

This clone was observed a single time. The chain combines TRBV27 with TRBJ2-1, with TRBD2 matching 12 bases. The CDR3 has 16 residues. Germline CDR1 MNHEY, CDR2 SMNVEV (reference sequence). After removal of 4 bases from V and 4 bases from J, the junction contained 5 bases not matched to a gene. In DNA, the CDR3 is TGTGCCAGCAGTTCGCTGCTAGCGGGAGGGTACAATGAGCAGTTCTTC. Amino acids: CASSSLLAGGYNEQFF.

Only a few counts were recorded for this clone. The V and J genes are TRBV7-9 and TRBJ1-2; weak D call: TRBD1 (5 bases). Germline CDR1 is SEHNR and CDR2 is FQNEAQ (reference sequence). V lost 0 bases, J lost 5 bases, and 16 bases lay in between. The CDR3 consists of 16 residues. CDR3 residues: CASSLASAGGGYGYTF. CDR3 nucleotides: TGTGCCAGCAGCTTAGCTTCGGCCGGGGGAGGTTATGGCTACACCTTC.

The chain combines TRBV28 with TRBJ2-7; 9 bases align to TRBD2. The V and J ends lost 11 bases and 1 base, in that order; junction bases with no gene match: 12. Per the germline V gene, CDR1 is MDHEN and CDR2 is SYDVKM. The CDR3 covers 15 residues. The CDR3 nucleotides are TGTGCCCGATTTGATAGCAGCGGGAGGTCCTACGAGCAGTACTTC. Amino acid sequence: CARFDSSGRSYEQYF.

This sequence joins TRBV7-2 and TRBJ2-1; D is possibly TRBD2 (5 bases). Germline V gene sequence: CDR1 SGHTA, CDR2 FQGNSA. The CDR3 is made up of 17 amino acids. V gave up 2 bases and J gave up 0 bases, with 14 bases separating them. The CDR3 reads CASSLFGPGSSYNEQFF. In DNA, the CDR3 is TGTGCCAGCAGCTTATTTGGTCCGGGGAGCTCCTACAATGAGCAGTTCTTC.

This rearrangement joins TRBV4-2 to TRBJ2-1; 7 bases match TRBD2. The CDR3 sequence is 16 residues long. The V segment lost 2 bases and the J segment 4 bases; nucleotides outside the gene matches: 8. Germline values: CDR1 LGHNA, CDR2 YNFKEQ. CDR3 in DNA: TGTGCCAGCAGCCAAACGGCCACTAGCGCATACAATGAGCAGTTCTTC. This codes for CASSQTATSAYNEQFF.

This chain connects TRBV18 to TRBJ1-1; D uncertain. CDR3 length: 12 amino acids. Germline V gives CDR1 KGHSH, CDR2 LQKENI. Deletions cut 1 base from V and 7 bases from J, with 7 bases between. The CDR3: CASSPLSGEAFF. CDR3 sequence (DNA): TGTGCCAGCTCACCACTATCCGGTGAAGCTTTCTTT.

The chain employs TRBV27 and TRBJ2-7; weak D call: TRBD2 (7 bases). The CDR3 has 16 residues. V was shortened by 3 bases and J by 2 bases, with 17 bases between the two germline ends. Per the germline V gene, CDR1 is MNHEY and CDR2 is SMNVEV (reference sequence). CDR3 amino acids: CASSLRGGRPTYEQYF. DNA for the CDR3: TGTGCCAGCAGTTTGAGGGGGGGGCGACCTACCTACGAGCAGTACTTC.

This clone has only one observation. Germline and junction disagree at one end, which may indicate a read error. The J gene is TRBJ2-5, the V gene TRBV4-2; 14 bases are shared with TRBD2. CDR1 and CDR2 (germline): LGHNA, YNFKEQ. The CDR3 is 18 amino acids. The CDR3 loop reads CASSKERLGLAGVETQYF. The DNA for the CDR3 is TGTGCCAGCAGCAAAGAAAGGTTGGGACTAGCGGGAGTTGAGACCCAGTACTTC.

CDR3 in DNA: TGCGCCAGCAGCTTGGTTATAGCGGCGATGTACAATGAGCAGTTCTTC. Translating it yields CASSLVIAAMYNEQFF. The rearrangement links TRBV5-1 to TRBJ2-1; D perhaps matches TRBD2 (6 bases). CDR3 size: 16 residues. The germline V gene encodes CDR1 SGHRS and CDR2 YFSETQ. Trimming cost V 0 bases and J 4 bases, with 14 bases left between them. Using reference TRBV5-1 and TRBJ2-1 for the parts outside the CDR3, the full variable domain is KAGVTQTPRYLIKTRGQQVTLSCSPISGHRSVSWYQQTPGQGLQFLFEYFSETQRNKGNFPGRFSGRQFSNSRSEMNVSTLELGDSALYLCASSLVIAAMYNEQFFGPGTRLTVL.

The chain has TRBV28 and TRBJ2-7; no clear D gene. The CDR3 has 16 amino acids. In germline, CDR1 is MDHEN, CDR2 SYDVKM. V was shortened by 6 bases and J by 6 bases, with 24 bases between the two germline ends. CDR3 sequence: CASSSVLIPSAGEQYF. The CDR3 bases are TGTGCCAGCAGCTCCGTCCTAATTCCCTCTGCTGGCGAGCAGTACTTC.

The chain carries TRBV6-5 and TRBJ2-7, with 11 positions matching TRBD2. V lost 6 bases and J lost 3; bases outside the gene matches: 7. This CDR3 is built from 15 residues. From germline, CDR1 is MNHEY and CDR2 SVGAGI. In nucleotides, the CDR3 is TGTGCCAGCAGCCTGGGACTAGCGGACAACTACGAGCAGTACTTC. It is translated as CASSLGLADNYEQYF.

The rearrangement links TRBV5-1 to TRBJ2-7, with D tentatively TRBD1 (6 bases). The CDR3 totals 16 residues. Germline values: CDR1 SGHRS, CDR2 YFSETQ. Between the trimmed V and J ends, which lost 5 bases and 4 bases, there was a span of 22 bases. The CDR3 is CASRTVGAGERYEQYF. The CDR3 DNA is TGCGCCAGCAGGACCGTGGGGGCAGGGGAGCGATACGAGCAGTACTTC.

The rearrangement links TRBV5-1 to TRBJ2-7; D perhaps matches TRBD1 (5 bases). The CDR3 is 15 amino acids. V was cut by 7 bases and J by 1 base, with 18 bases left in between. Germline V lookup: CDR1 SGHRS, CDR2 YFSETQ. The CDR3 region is CASAQGNIPSYEQYF. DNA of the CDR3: TGCGCCAGCGCGCAGGGAAACATCCCATCCTACGAGCAGTACTTC.